The source of this TCR beta chain is a study of radiation and T cells in renal cell carcinoma. Produced via immunoSEQ multiplex PCR; TCRdb's table is partial and in-frame only. The profile shows over 60,000 clones, 80% to 90% of them singletons. CDR3 length equals 16 residues. V shed 0 bases and J 3 bases; nucleotides not matched to a gene: 5. Germline V gene lookup returns CDR1 SGHNT and CDR2 YYREEE (reference sequence). The time point denotes: blood 2 weeks post-SBRT. Sample treatment: 15 Gy SBRT to primary tumor, nephrectomy 4 weeks later. Clear cell pathology was present in this patient's renal cell carcinoma.

The chain links TRBV5-4 to TRBJ2-7; TRBD2 matches 11 bases. This material consisted of blood, taken from a patient whose treatment included radiotherapy and nephrectomy. This TCR derives from a woman aged 50 to 65 with renal cell carcinoma. In nucleotides, the CDR3 is TGTGCCAGCAGCTTGGCATTGACTAGCGGGGTCTACGAGCAGTACTTC. Translation gives CASSLALTSGVYEQYF.